A selection of T cell receptor beta chains follows, all from one sample in a study of blood T cell repertoires in COVID-19. Sequencing used immunoSEQ multiplex PCR; TCRdb keeps in-frame clones, though not all of them. The sample includes some 240,000 clones, approximately 83% of them seen just once. The sequenced sample was PBMCs or T cells enriched from blood (not recorded which). Receptors were obtained from a woman between 35 and 50 years old with acute COVID-19. CDR3s leave out the opening cysteine and the closing phenylalanine or tryptophan. D genes are given only for firm matches.

cdr3_aa: ASSHQTGEISEAF
d_call: TRBD1
v_call: TRBV5-1
j_call: TRBJ1-1

cdr3_aa: ASSPSPSGTESGNTIY
d_call: .
v_call: TRBV18
j_call: TRBJ1-3

cdr3_aa: ASSLGTSGSYEQF
d_call: TRBD2
v_call: TRBV6-5
j_call: TRBJ2-1

cdr3_aa: ASSARTGVTEAF
d_call: .
v_call: TRBV11-1
j_call: TRBJ1-1

cdr3_aa: ASSPHPRAVGSYEQY
d_call: .
v_call: TRBV7-2
j_call: TRBJ2-7

cdr3_aa: ASSLESGTVSYEQY
d_call: TRBD1
v_call: TRBV5-1
j_call: TRBJ2-7

cdr3_aa: ASSLDRGTDTQY
d_call: TRBD1
v_call: TRBV27
j_call: TRBJ2-3

cdr3_aa: ASSLTGAGLPYEKLF
d_call: TRBD1
v_call: TRBV27
j_call: TRBJ1-4

cdr3_aa: ASRTGRAKNIQY
d_call: TRBD1
v_call: TRBV6-5
j_call: TRBJ2-4

cdr3_aa: ASSDSRSSYEQY
d_call: .
v_call: TRBV2
j_call: TRBJ2-7

cdr3_aa: ASSLGGSLREQY
d_call: .
v_call: TRBV5-6
j_call: TRBJ2-7

cdr3_aa: ATSKELAGEVSDEQF
d_call: TRBD2
v_call: TRBV15
j_call: TRBJ2-1

cdr3_aa: ASRGSAEEQY
d_call: .
v_call: TRBV3-1/TRBV3-2
j_call: TRBJ2-7

cdr3_aa: ASSWGGTGGDGLF
d_call: TRBD1
v_call: TRBV7-9
j_call: TRBJ2-1

cdr3_aa: ASSHRQSGDSYNEQF
d_call: .
v_call: TRBV4-1
j_call: TRBJ2-1

cdr3_aa: ASSFGGGAYEQY
d_call: TRBD2
v_call: TRBV7-2
j_call: TRBJ2-7

cdr3_aa: ASSLWDRSDEQY
d_call: TRBD1
v_call: TRBV6-5
j_call: TRBJ2-7

cdr3_aa: SVFSGRRNNEQF
d_call: TRBD2
v_call: TRBV29-1
j_call: TRBJ2-1

cdr3_aa: ASSLAGGAIYEQY
d_call: .
v_call: TRBV5-5
j_call: TRBJ2-7

cdr3_aa: ASSIRGKHTEAF
d_call: .
v_call: TRBV19
j_call: TRBJ1-1

cdr3_aa: ASSPNRVSSETQY
d_call: .
v_call: TRBV7-9
j_call: TRBJ2-5

cdr3_aa: ASSVTSGSEHEQY
d_call: TRBD2
v_call: TRBV9
j_call: TRBJ2-7

cdr3_aa: ASSVTGLAATTGELF
d_call: TRBD2
v_call: TRBV9
j_call: TRBJ2-2

cdr3_aa: SASTDSPYEQY
d_call: .
v_call: TRBV20-1
j_call: TRBJ2-7

cdr3_aa: ASSVADRPDTQY
d_call: .
v_call: TRBV9
j_call: TRBJ2-3

cdr3_aa: ATSRDRTGNTEAF
d_call: TRBD1
v_call: TRBV15
j_call: TRBJ1-1

cdr3_aa: ASSLRTGFRNNEKLF
d_call: TRBD1
v_call: TRBV5-5
j_call: TRBJ1-4

cdr3_aa: ASRKGQGAGGNQPQH
d_call: TRBD1
v_call: TRBV19
j_call: TRBJ1-5

cdr3_aa: ASSRGMNTEAF
d_call: .
v_call: TRBV2
j_call: TRBJ1-1

cdr3_aa: ASSSKTSGSTDTQY
d_call: TRBD2
v_call: TRBV7-3
j_call: TRBJ2-3

cdr3_aa: ASSMGHQTNTGELF
d_call: .
v_call: TRBV5-1
j_call: TRBJ2-2

cdr3_aa: ASKITGAEGEAF
d_call: TRBD1
v_call: TRBV27
j_call: TRBJ1-1

cdr3_aa: ASSETAGGLETQY
d_call: TRBD2
v_call: TRBV11-3
j_call: TRBJ2-5

cdr3_aa: ASSISGPSSTGELF
d_call: TRBD2
v_call: TRBV5-1
j_call: TRBJ2-2

cdr3_aa: ASITTPSGANVLT
d_call: .
v_call: TRBV7-9
j_call: TRBJ2-6

cdr3_aa: ASSTGQGASYT
d_call: TRBD1
v_call: TRBV11-3
j_call: TRBJ1-2

cdr3_aa: ASSGTSGTDTPYEQY
d_call: TRBD2
v_call: TRBV2
j_call: TRBJ2-7

cdr3_aa: ASSQVVSGNEQF
d_call: .
v_call: TRBV3-1/TRBV3-2
j_call: TRBJ2-1

cdr3_aa: ARNNHKLGQGPTGELF
d_call: TRBD1
v_call: TRBV5-3
j_call: TRBJ2-2

cdr3_aa: ASSESASGQFETQY
d_call: TRBD2
v_call: TRBV10-1
j_call: TRBJ2-5

cdr3_aa: ATSPDLSNQPQH
d_call: .
v_call: TRBV15
j_call: TRBJ1-5

cdr3_aa: ASSQGTGQDQPQH
d_call: TRBD1
v_call: TRBV14
j_call: TRBJ1-5

cdr3_aa: ASSLWTGGAHKSSYEQY
d_call: TRBD1
v_call: TRBV7-8
j_call: TRBJ2-7

cdr3_aa: AWMGGLAGFYEQY
d_call: TRBD2
v_call: TRBV30
j_call: TRBJ2-7

cdr3_aa: ASSLGDRMNTEAF
d_call: TRBD1
v_call: TRBV7-9
j_call: TRBJ1-1

cdr3_aa: ASSSRVTNEQF
d_call: .
v_call: TRBV7-6
j_call: TRBJ2-1

cdr3_aa: ASSSGRAYNEQF
d_call: TRBD2
v_call: TRBV19
j_call: TRBJ2-1

cdr3_aa: ASSHVGAAGSQPQH
d_call: .
v_call: TRBV4-1
j_call: TRBJ1-5

cdr3_aa: ASSLTGGSNQPQH
d_call: TRBD1
v_call: TRBV7-3
j_call: TRBJ1-5

cdr3_aa: ASRSTGGPGNYEQY
d_call: .
v_call: TRBV12-2
j_call: TRBJ2-7

cdr3_aa: ASSLTGGAETQY
d_call: TRBD1
v_call: TRBV28
j_call: TRBJ2-5

cdr3_aa: ASSGTTNEQF
d_call: .
v_call: TRBV12-3/TRBV12-4
j_call: TRBJ2-1

cdr3_aa: ASSLGTSGASYNEQF
d_call: TRBD2
v_call: TRBV3-1/TRBV3-2
j_call: TRBJ2-1

cdr3_aa: AITLPGQGSLEQY
d_call: .
v_call: TRBV21-1
j_call: TRBJ2-7

cdr3_aa: ASSFGTSYNSPLH
d_call: .
v_call: TRBV5-1
j_call: TRBJ1-6

cdr3_aa: ASSLASSGNYEQY
d_call: TRBD2
v_call: TRBV13
j_call: TRBJ2-7

cdr3_aa: ASSESGTHYEQY
d_call: .
v_call: TRBV2
j_call: TRBJ2-7

cdr3_aa: ASSLSGRGTGELF
d_call: TRBD2
v_call: TRBV5-4
j_call: TRBJ2-2

cdr3_aa: ASSIRVHQPGEQF
d_call: .
v_call: TRBV19
j_call: TRBJ2-1

cdr3_aa: SVEAGQGEIEQF
d_call: TRBD1
v_call: TRBV29-1
j_call: TRBJ2-1